These 7 T cell receptor beta chains were all obtained from the same sample, sequenced in a study of T cell responses to AZD1222 COVID-19 vaccine. Sequencing was performed with immunoSEQ multiplex PCR; in TCRdb, only in-frame clones are kept and a portion is missing. The sample lists roughly 97,000 clones, roughly 89% occurring once. The sample consisted of peripheral blood, taken on day 0 of AZD1222 vaccination. The receptors come from an adult in good health.

By share of the sample, this clone is medium-sized. The chain is built from TRBV7-9 and TRBJ1-5; D unclear. This CDR3 is 13 amino acids long. Germline lookup yields CDR1 SEHNR and CDR2 FQNEAQ (reference sequence). Trimming took off 1 base at V and 7 bases at J, with 8 bases between the two ends. The CDR3 here is CASSLGGLQPQHF. In nucleotides, the CDR3 is TGTGCCAGCAGCTTAGGAGGGCTCCAGCCCCAGCATTTT.

V gene TRBV4-1 combines with J gene TRBJ2-7; D might be TRBD2 (6 bases). The CDR3 has 15 residues. V was trimmed by 4 bases and J by 0 bases, leaving 13 bases between them. CDR1 MGHRA and CDR2 YSYEKL come from the germline V gene. The CDR3 DNA sequence: TGCGCCAGCAGCCCAGGTGGAGGGCGCTCCTACGAGCAGTACTTC. It codes for CASSPGGGRSYEQYF.

V is TRBV7-9 and J is TRBJ1-1; D might be TRBD1 (5 bases). The CDR3 spans 14 residues. Trimming cost V 5 bases and J 1 base, with 11 bases left between them. From germline, CDR1 is SEHNR and CDR2 FQNEAQ (reference sequence). The CDR3, as DNA: TGTGCCAGCAGCCGACAGCAATCGAACACTGAAGCTTTCTTT. It specifies CASSRQQSNTEAFF.

This clone was seen a few times. V gene TRBV9 combines with J gene TRBJ2-5, with D perhaps matching TRBD2 (6 bases). There are 16 residues in the CDR3. V lost 0 bases and J lost 5, with 17 bases in between. CDR1 is SGDLS and CDR2 is YYNGEE in the germline V gene. CDR3 in DNA: TGTGCCAGCAGCGTAGGGTCGGGGGAGCTGAGGGAGACCCAGTACTTC. As protein: CASSVGSGELRETQYF.

The CDR3 DNA reads as TGTGCCACCAGCAGAGTGGACCGGGGGTCGGGTTCACCCCTCCACTTT. It encodes CATSRVDRGSGSPLHF. The chain combines TRBV15 with TRBJ1-6; perhaps TRBD1 as D (5 bases). The germline V gene has CDR1 LNHNV and CDR2 YYDKDF (reference sequence). V lost 1 base, J lost 9 bases, and 16 bases lay in between. The CDR3 is 16 amino acids.

The rearrangement uses TRBV29-1 and TRBJ2-3; 8 positions match TRBD1. V trimming: 6 bases; J trimming: 6 bases; junction bases outside the gene matches: 5. The CDR3 totals 12 residues. Germline CDR1 and CDR2: SQVTM and ANQGSEA. CDR3: CSVNQGADTQYF. The CDR3 DNA sequence: TGCAGCGTGAATCAGGGGGCGGATACGCAGTATTTT.

This clone is a singleton in its sample. This same CDR3 is encoded by further DNA sequences in the sample. The chain couples TRBV19 to TRBJ1-2; TRBD1 matches 8 bases. Germline trimming cut 8 bases from V and 3 bases from J; bases unmatched to any gene: 2. There are 12 residues in the CDR3. Germline-derived CDR1 and CDR2 are LNHDA and SQIVND (reference sequence). CDR3 in DNA: TGTGCCAGTTCGGACAGGGACTATGGCTACACCTTC. Amino acids: CASSDRDYGYTF.